This TCR beta chain came from a study of T-cell memory formation after mild COVID-19. Study conclusions and caveats: Those CD4+ clones that contracted were mainly in CM and EM (CD8+ ones in EMRA).

From 5'RACE with constant-segment primers came TCR alpha and TCR beta cDNA libraries that carried sample barcodes and UMIs. TCRdb reanalysed the 5' RACE reads using MiXCR and keeps one entry per CDR3 protein. The sample lists roughly 340,000 distinct CDR3 sequences, more than 20% seen once, with 21% in the top ten. There are 13 residues in the CDR3. The germline V and J ends were trimmed by 0 bases and 4 bases, with 4 bases remaining between them. Germline V CDR1 and CDR2: LNHNV, YYDKDF (reference sequence). This clonotype showed up just a few times. Its antigen is not known. Material: PBMCs or a T cell subset sorted from them (not recorded which). The receptor was derived from a man aged 18 to 29 who had mild COVID-19 (a few samples of this study predate the infection). Cell type and time point are not known. This rearrangement joins TRBV15 to TRBJ1-3; D not resolved. DNA of the CDR3: TGTGCCACCAGCAGAGATGTGGGAAACACCATATATTTT. Its translation: CATSRDVGNTIYF.